This T cell receptor (beta chain) was sequenced during a study of blood T cell repertoires in COVID-19. The overall study: The study drew acute and convalescent COVID-19 samples from the United States, Italy and Spain.

The CDR3 consists of 14 residues. Germline V lookup: CDR1 GTSNPN, CDR2 SVGIG (reference sequence). V was shortened by 4 bases and J by 0 bases, with 10 bases between the two germline ends. The repertoire was sequenced with immunoSEQ multiplex PCR; TCRdb's copy has only in-frame clones and lacks some. The sample has some 80,000 clones; approximately 93% are singletons. Seattle enrolled patients during active infection and tracked them longitudinally. The J gene is TRBJ2-1, the V gene TRBV30; D unclear. This clonotype originated in a man aged 50-60 years with COVID-19, enrolled during active disease. Material for sequencing was peripheral blood. CDR3 DNA sequence: TGTGCCTGGACTAGGAGTAGCTCCTACAATGAGCAGTTCTTC. Encoded protein: CAWTRSSSYNEQFF.